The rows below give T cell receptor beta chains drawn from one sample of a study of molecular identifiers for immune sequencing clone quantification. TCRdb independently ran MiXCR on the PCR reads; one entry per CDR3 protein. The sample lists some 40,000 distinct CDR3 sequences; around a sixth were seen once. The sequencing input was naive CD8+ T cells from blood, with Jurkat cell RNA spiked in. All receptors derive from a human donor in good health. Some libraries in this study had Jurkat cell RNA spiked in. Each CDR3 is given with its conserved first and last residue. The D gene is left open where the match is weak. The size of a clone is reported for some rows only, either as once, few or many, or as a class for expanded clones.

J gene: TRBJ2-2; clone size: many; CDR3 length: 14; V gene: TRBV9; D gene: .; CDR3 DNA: TGTGCCAGCAGTATAGGGGGAGACACCGGGGAGCTGTTTTTT; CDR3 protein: CASSIGGDTGELFF
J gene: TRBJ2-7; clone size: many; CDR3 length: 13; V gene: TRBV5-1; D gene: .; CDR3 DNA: TGCGCCAGCAGCTTGTTGGGGGTCTACGAGCAGTACTTC; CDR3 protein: CASSLLGVYEQYF
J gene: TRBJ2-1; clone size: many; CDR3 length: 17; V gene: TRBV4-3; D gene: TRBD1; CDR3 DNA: TGCGCCAGCAGTAGGACAGGGGGAAGCGAGCGCAACAATGAGCAGTTCTTC; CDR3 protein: CASSRTGGSERNNEQFF
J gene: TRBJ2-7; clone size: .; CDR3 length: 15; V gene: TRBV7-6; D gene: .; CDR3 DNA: TGTGCCAGCAGCTTCGGGAGGACAGGGTTCAACGAGCAGTACTTC; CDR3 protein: CASSFGRTGFNEQYF
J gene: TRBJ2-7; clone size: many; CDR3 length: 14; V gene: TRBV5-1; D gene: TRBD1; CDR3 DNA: TGCGCCAGCAGCTTGGGGGCAGGGGGCGGCGAGCAGTACTTC; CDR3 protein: CASSLGAGGGEQYF
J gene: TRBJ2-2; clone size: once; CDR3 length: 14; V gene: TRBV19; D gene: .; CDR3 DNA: TGTACCAGTAGTTGGGACACCTTTGCCGGGGAGCTGTTTTTT; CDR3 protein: CTSSWDTFAGELFF
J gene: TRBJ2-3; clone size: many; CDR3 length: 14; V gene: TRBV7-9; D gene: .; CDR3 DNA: TGTGCCAGCAGCCTCGGGACTTCCGAAGATACGCAGTATTTT; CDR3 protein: CASSLGTSEDTQYF
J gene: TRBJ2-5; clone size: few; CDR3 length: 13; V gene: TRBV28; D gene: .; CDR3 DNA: TGTGCCAGCACGGGGCGGATCCAAGAGACCCAGTACTTC; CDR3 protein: CASTGRIQETQYF
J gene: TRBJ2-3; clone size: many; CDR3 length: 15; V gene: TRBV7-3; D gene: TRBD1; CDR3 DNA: TGTGCCAGCAGCTCCGGGACAGGGTGGCCAGATACGCAGTATTTT; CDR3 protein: CASSSGTGWPDTQYF
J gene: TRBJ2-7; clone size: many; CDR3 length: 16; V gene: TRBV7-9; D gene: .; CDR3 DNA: TGTGCCAGCAGCGATACGTTTTACAGGGACCCCTACGAGCAGTACTTC; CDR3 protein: CASSDTFYRDPYEQYF
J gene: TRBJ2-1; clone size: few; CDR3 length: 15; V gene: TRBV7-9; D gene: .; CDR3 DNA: TGTGCCAGCAGCTTAGAGTTTAGATCCTACAATGAGCAGTTCTTC; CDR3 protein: CASSLEFRSYNEQFF
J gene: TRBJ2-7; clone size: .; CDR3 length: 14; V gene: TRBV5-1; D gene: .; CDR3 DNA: TGCGCCAGCAGCTTGGCGTACAGGGAGGGCGAGCAGTACTTC; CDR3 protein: CASSLAYREGEQYF
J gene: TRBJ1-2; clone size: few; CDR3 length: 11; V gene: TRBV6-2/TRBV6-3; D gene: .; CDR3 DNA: TGTGCCAGCAGTTACTCGATGTACTACACCTTC; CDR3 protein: CASSYSMYYTF
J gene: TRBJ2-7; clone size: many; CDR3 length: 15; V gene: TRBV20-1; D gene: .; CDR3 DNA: TGCAGTGCTAGAGTCCTCCGGGACAAAGGCTACGAGCAGTACTTC; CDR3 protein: CSARVLRDKGYEQYF
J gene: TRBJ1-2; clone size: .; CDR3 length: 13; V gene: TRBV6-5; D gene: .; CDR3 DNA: TGTGCCAGCGGTTTGACAGCTAACTATGGCTACACCTTC; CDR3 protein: CASGLTANYGYTF
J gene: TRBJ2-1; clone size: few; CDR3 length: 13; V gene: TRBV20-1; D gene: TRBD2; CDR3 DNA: TGCAGTGCTGAAGAGCGGGATTACAATGAGCAGTTCTTC; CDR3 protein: CSAEERDYNEQFF
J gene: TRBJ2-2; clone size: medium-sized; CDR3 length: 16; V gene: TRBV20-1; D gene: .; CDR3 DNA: TGCAGTGCTCGGGACAGTTTGCGGGAGGTTGCCGGGGAGCTGTTTTTT; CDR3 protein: CSARDSLREVAGELFF
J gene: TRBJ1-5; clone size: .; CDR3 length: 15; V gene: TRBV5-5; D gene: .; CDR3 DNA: TGTGCCAGCAGCTTGACGGGGAAGGGGATACAGCCCCAGCATTTT; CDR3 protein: CASSLTGKGIQPQHF
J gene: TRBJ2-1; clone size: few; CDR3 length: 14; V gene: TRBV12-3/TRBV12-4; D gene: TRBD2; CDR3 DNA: TGTGCCAGCCGGGGACTATCCCATTACAATGAGCAGTTCTTC; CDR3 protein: CASRGLSHYNEQFF
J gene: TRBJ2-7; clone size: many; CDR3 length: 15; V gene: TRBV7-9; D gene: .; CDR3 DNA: TGTGCCAGCAGCCGAATCGTCCGGACTCCCCACGAGCAGTACTTC; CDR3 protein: CASSRIVRTPHEQYF
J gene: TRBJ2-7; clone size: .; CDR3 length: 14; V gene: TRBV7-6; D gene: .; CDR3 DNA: TGTGCCAGCAGCCCGACAGGAAACCTCTACGAGCAGTACTTC; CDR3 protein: CASSPTGNLYEQYF
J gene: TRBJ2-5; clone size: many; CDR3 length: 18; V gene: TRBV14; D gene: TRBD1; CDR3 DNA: TGTGCCAGCAGCCAAGATTCTTGGCGAGGGACAGGGAAAGAGACCCAGTACTTC; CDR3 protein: CASSQDSWRGTGKETQYF
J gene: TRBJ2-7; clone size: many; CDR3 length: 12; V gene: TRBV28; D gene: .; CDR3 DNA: TGTGCCAGCAGCACAAACAGGGTCGAGCAGTACTTC; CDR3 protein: CASSTNRVEQYF
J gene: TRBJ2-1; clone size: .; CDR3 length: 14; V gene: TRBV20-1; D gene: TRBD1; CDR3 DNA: TGCAGTGCACCCGGGACAGGGGTGAGCAATGAGCAGTTCTTC; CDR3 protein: CSAPGTGVSNEQFF
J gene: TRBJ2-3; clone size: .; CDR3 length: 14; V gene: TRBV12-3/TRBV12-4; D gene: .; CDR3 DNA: TGTGCCAGCAGTTTATTCCTAATAACAGATACGCAGTATTTT; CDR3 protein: CASSLFLITDTQYF
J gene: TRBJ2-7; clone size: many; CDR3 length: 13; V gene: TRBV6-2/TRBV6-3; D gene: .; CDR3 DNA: TGTGCCAGCAGTTACCCCATGGAGGACGAGCAGTACTTC; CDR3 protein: CASSYPMEDEQYF
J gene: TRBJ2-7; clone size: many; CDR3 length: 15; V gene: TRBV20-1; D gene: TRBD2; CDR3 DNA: TGCAGTGCGACCTCTAGCGGGAGGCCTTCCTACGAGCAGTACTTC; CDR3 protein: CSATSSGRPSYEQYF
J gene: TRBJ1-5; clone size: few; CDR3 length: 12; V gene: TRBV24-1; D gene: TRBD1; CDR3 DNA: TGTGCCACCAGTGAAGGGGGACAGAACCAGCATTTT; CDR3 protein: CATSEGGQNQHF
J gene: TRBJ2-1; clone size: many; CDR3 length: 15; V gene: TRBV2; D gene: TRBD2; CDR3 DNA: TGTGCCAGCAGTGGACTAGCGGGGAGTCGGAATGAGCAGTTCTTC; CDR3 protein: CASSGLAGSRNEQFF
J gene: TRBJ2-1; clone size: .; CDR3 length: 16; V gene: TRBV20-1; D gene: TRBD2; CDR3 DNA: TGCAGTGCTAGATCCGCTAGCGGGGAGTTCAATGAGGAGCGGTTCTTC; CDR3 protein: CSARSASGEFNEERFF
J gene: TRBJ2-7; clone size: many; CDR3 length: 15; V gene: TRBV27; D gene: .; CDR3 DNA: TGTGCCAGCAGTTTAACCGGCGGGGGCTCCAACGAGCAGTACTTC; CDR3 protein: CASSLTGGGSNEQYF
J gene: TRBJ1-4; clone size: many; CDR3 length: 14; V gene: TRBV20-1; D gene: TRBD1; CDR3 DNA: TGCAGTGCTAGTTTTGAGACAGGGGGGGAAAAACTGTTTTTT; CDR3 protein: CSASFETGGEKLFF
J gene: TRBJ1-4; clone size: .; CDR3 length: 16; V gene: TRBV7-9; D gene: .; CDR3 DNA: TGTGCCAGCAGCTTAGTAAGCGGCAGACTCCACGAAAACCTGCTTTTT; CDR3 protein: CASSLVSGRLHENLLF
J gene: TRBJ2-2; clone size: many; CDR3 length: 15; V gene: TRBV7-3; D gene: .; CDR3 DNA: TGTGCCAGCAGTCCCGGTGGGGGGAACACCGGGGAGCTGTTTTTT; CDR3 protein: CASSPGGGNTGELFF
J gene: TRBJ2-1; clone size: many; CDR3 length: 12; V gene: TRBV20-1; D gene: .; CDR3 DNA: TGCAGTGCTAGAGTAGTGGGAGATGAGCAGTTCTTC; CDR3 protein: CSARVVGDEQFF
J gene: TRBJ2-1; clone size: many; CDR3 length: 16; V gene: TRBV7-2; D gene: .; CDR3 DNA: TGTGCCAGCAGCTTACATCTGAGCGGGTTTTTGTATGAGCAGTTCTTC; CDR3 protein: CASSLHLSGFLYEQFF
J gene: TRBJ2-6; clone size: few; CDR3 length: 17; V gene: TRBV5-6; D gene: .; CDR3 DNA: TGTGCCAGCAGCTTGGTGGGGGGCGCGGCTGGGGCCAACGTCCTGACTTTC; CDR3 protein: CASSLVGGAAGANVLTF
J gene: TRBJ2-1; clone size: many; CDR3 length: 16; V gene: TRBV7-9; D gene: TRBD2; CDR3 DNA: TGTGCCAGCAGCCATACTAGCGGGAGGGCCTACAATGAGCAGTTCTTC; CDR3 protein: CASSHTSGRAYNEQFF
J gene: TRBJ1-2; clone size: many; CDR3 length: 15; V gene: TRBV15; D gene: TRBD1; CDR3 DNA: TGTGCCACCAGCAGAGATGGAGCGACAGGGAATGGCTACACCTTC; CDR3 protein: CATSRDGATGNGYTF
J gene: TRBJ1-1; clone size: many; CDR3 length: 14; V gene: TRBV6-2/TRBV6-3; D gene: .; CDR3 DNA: TGTGCCAGCAGTATGAGGGTGGGCTACACTGAAGCTTTCTTT; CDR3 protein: CASSMRVGYTEAFF
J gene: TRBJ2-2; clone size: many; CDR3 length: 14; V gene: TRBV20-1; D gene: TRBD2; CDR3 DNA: TGCAGTGCGGAAGGGACTAGCGGCACCGGGGAGCTGTTTTTT; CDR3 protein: CSAEGTSGTGELFF
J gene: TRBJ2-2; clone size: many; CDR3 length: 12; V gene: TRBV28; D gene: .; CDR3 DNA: TGTGCCAGCAGTCAAGCGGCCGGGGAGCTGTTTTTT; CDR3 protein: CASSQAAGELFF
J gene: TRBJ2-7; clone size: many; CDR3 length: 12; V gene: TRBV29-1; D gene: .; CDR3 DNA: TGCAGCGTTCGTTCCGTATCCTACGAGCAGTACTTC; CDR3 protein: CSVRSVSYEQYF
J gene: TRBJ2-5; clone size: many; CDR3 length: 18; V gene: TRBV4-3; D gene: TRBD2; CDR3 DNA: TGCGCCAGCAGCCAAGGGAGTGGACTAGCGGCCCTTACGGAGACCCAGTACTTC; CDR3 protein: CASSQGSGLAALTETQYF
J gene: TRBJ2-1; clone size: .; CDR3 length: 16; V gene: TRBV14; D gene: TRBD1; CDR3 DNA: TGTGCCAGCAGCCCTCCCGGGACAGGGGCTTTAAATGAGCAGTTCTTC; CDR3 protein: CASSPPGTGALNEQFF